This TCR beta chain derives from a study of shared clonotypes between healthy human individuals. Looked up from germline, CDR1 is SGHAT and CDR2 is FQNNGV. V dropped 5 bases and J dropped 1; count of bases not matched to a gene: 5. This CDR3 has 16 amino acids. Method: immunoSEQ multiplex PCR; TCRdb's copy keeps in-frame clones and lacks some. The table has 2 million or so clones, 95% seen once; the top ten hold more than 0.1%. The clonotype comes from a man aged 18 to 30 in good health. Sequenced input: naive CD4+ T cells sorted from blood. Regarding subset: CD45RA+ positively selected. This chain joins TRBV11-2 and TRBJ1-5, with 10 bases identical to TRBD1. The CDR3 region is CASSARQGASNQPQHF. The CDR3 bases are TGTGCCAGCAGCGCCCGACAGGGGGCGAGCAATCAGCCCCAGCATTTT. Complete variable domain (other parts from reference TRBV11-2 and TRBJ1-5): EAGVAQSPRYKIIEKRQSVAFWCNPISGHATLYWYQQILGQGPKLLIQFQNNGVVDDSQLPKDRFSAERLKGVDSTLKIQPAKLEDSAVYLCASSARQGASNQPQHFGDGTRLSIL.